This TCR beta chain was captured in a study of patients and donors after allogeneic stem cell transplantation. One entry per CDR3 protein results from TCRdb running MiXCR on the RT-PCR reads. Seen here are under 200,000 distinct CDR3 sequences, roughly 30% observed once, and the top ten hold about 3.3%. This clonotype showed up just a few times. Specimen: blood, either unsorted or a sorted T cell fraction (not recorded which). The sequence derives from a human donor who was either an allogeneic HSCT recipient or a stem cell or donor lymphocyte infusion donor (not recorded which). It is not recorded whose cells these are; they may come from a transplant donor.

DNA for the CDR3: TGCAGTGCTAGGGGAGGGGTACTAGGCAATGAGCAGTTCTTC. Translation: CSARGGVLGNEQFF. V usage is TRBV20-1 and J usage is TRBJ2-1, with TRBD2 matching 7 bases. Unmatched junction bases numbered 8, after V lost 3 bases and J lost 6 bases. The CDR3 length is 14 residues. The germline CDR1 and CDR2 sequences are DFQATT and SNEGSKA (reference sequence).